Following are 5 T cell receptor beta chains from one sample sequenced in a study of early T cells in non-severe SARS-CoV-2 infection. TCRdb itself ran the 5' RACE reads through MiXCR, one entry per CDR3 protein. The sample contains more than 70,000 distinct CDR3 sequences, 9% to 15% of which appear only once. The sequenced sample consisted of whole blood. Receptors were obtained from an adult who was a healthcare worker with PCR-confirmed SARS-CoV-2 infection or an uninfected control (not recorded which).

This clonotype showed up just a few times. V is TRBV11-2 and J is TRBJ2-4; D is tentatively TRBD1 or TRBD2 (5 bases each). CDR3 length equals 13 residues. In germline, CDR1 is SGHAT, CDR2 FQNNGV. Trimming removed 6 bases at V and 3 bases at J, with 9 bases between. The CDR3 DNA is TGTGCCAGCAGTGGGGGAAGCAAAAACATTCAGTACTTC. Translated, it gives CASSGGSKNIQYF.

This clonotype was recorded many times. The chain is built from TRBV7-2 and TRBJ2-7; a possible D gene is TRBD2 (6 bases). This CDR3 has 17 amino acids. With 4 bases removed from V and 3 bases from J, the gap between germline ends came to 22 bases. CDR1 is SGHTA, CDR2 FQGNSA, per germline. The CDR3 DNA reads as TGTGCCAGCAGCTCGAATGGGGGGTGGGAGGCGGACTACGAGCAGTACTTC. Translated: CASSSNGGWEADYEQYF.

This clonotype was seen a few times. The chain joins TRBV5-1 to TRBJ1-1; D remains unclear. Germline V gene lookup returns CDR1 SGHRS and CDR2 YFSETQ. The germline V and J ends were trimmed by 0 bases and 3 bases, with 9 bases remaining between them. The CDR3 runs 14 residues. The CDR3 coding sequence is TGCGCCAGCAGCTTGGACCCCGAAGACACTGAAGCTTTCTTT. It codes for CASSLDPEDTEAFF.

This clonotype was seen many times. The chain recombines TRBV12-3 or TRBV12-4 with TRBJ2-1; 9 bases agree with TRBD2. V shed 5 bases and J 1 base; nucleotides not matched to a gene: 3. The CDR3 has 15 amino acids. This CDR3 is CASSLSGSSYNEQFF. CDR3 nucleotides: TGTGCCAGCAGTCTTAGCGGGAGTTCCTACAATGAGCAGTTCTTC.

The V gene is TRBV7-9, the J gene TRBJ2-3; 10 nucleotides line up with TRBD2. The CDR3 extends over 20 amino acids. CDR1 and CDR2 (germline): SEHNR, FQNEAQ (reference sequence). J was trimmed by 2 bases and V by 2 bases; bases with no gene match: 16. The CDR3 DNA follows: TGTGCCAGCAGCTTACTCCAGGTGGGAGAGCGGGAGGGCCCCACAGATACGCAGTATTTT. Translating it yields CASSLLQVGEREGPTDTQYF.